This T cell receptor (beta chain) was captured in a study of Ad26.COV2.S vaccination and SARS-CoV-2 variants. Study overall: The authors gave Ad26.COV2.S intramuscularly, either once or twice 56 days apart.

The study, taken as a whole, reports: The TCR breadth and depth analyses may have understated or missed part of the total T cell responses.

Here immunoSEQ multiplex PCR was the method, and the copy in TCRdb shows in-frame clones only, minus some. The sample has nearly 400,000 clones; 70% to 90% are singletons. The CDR3 runs to 15 residues. J lost 4 bases, V lost 0 bases, and 4 bases had no gene match. Germline lookup yields CDR1 SGHRS and CDR2 YFSETQ. A word on this clone: Its antigen remains unknown.

Treatment meaning: roughly 20 received Ad26.COV2.S at low or high dose, single or two shots; five or six received placebo; per-sample allocation not given. Sampling took place 63 days after the first vaccine or placebo injection. The V call is TRBV5-1, the J call TRBJ2-3; 8 nucleotides match TRBD2. The specimen comprised peripheral blood, sampled in a trial of Ad26.COV2.S vaccine versus placebo. This sequence was found in a person aged 18-60 years who received the Ad26.COV2.S COVID-19 vaccine or a placebo. The CDR3 region has the DNA TGCGCCAGCAGCTTGGTCGGGAGGGGGTCAGATACGCAGTATTTT. Protein sequence: CASSLVGRGSDTQYF.